This T cell receptor beta chain was obtained from a study of CD8+ T cells in alopecia areata. Findings and limits, study-wide: Mouse data revealed clearer TCR sharing than patient data did, a gap possibly tied to HLA. Tissue-resident alphabeta T cells belonging to normal skin likewise get sequenced within scalp specimens.

Alopecia areata patients gave lesional scalp punch biopsies and peripheral blood samples. A FACSAria was used to sort CD4+ and CD8+ T cells. These cells came from PBMCs. V gave up 0 bases and J gave up 8 bases; unmatched junction bases: 6. This CDR3 has 16 amino acids. The germline V gene encodes CDR1 SGHRS and CDR2 YFSETQ. In each case, RNA was isolated and then reverse transcribed into cDNA as the sequencing template. The data were produced by immunoSEQ multiplex PCR, yet TCRdb's version contains in-frame clones alone and is incomplete. The top ten hold roughly 25% of the sample, which has about 110,000 clones, roughly 55% seen once. A word on this clone: Antigen: not known.

This receptor was identified in a human donor with alopecia areata. The sequenced material came from NKG2D-low CD8+ T cells sorted from blood. This chain connects TRBV5-1 to TRBJ2-1; 12 nucleotides align to TRBD2. CDR3: CASSLGTSGMPHEQFF. As DNA, the CDR3 is TGCGCCAGCAGCTTGGGGACTAGCGGGATGCCCCATGAGCAGTTCTTC.